The subject of this entry is one T cell receptor (beta chain). Its antigen is not identified. The data belong to a study of CD4 T cells in relation to SARS-CoV-2 and coronaviruses. Study summary: Convalescent patients were 8 males and a handful of females; two were Hispanic.

Clones were read by immunoSEQ multiplex PCR, and TCRdb kept only the in-frame ones, dropping some. This table has about 36,000 clones, just under 85% appearing once. The germline V gene encodes CDR1 SGDLS and CDR2 YYNGEE. This CDR3 is 13 amino acids long. V lost 3 bases and J lost 0, with 7 bases in between. For around ten days, 85,000 to 100,000 sorted CD4+ cells grew with T cell-depleted PBMCs and CEF. Overall study findings and caveats: About 65% of donors had memory CD4+ clonotypes crossrecognizing SARS-CoV-2 and common cold coronavirus spike. The cross-reactivity analysis covered only spike protein, not other viral proteins.

The sequenced sample consisted of naive CD4+ T cells from PBMCs, cultured in vitro. This sample's subset: naive CD4+ T cells isolated by negative enrichment. This sequence joins TRBV9 and TRBJ2-7; D gene unclear. The clonotype was recovered from an adult with COVID-19. The CDR3 nucleotides read TGTGCCAGCAGCGCCGGGTCCTCCTACGAGCAGTACTTC. It translates to CASSAGSSYEQYF.